The clone carrying this TCR beta chain was counted only a few times. CDR3 length: 14 residues. V gave up 4 bases and J gave up 0 bases, with 9 bases separating them. Germline CDR1 and CDR2: DFQATT and SNEGSKA (reference sequence). This sample was taken from a study of regulatory T cells in long-lasting Graves disease. Combining iRepertoire HTBI primers with Arm-PCR of CDR3 regions, the authors built TCR beta libraries. TCRdb passed the multiplex PCR reads through MiXCR, listing each CDR3 protein once. Of around 480,000 distinct CDR3 sequences listed, about 16% are singletons. Time point reported: newly diagnosed GD, antithyroid drugs for less than 3 months. PBMC-extracted RNA yielded the TCR library. This same sample was also part of a study on T cells in Graves' hyperthyroidism and ophthalmopathy.

The chain employs TRBV20-1 and TRBJ2-2; tentative D call: TRBD2 (5 bases). The TCR sequence derives from a man in his forties with Graves disease. Sequenced here: peripheral blood mononuclear cells (PBMCs), sampled at new diagnosis, from a patient treated with antithyroid drugs. The CDR3 is CSAMLAPNTGELFF. The CDR3 DNA reads TGCAGTGCTATGCTAGCACCGAACACCGGGGAGCTGTTTTTT.